This TCR beta chain was sequenced for a study of graft-versus-host responses after intestinal transplantation. Study-level background: Transplant recipients had multivisceral, liver-intestinal, or isolated intestinal grafts. Induction using anti-thymocyte globulin, followed by tacrolimus and steroids for around 3 years, was given to all recipients.

Germline V gene sequence: CDR1 SGHVS, CDR2 FQNEAQ. V shed 5 bases, J shed 4 bases, and the junction held 10 bases outside the gene matches. The CDR3 runs 15 residues. Study outcomes and limitations: GvH clones were found in recipient marrow; some appeared first in ileum or blood.

Data came from immunoSEQ multiplex PCR; TCRdb stores just in-frame clones and leaves some out. Among about 27,000 clones listed, 90% to 95% were seen once. In regard to this clone: The antigen is undetermined.

This sequence was found in a human patient who received an intestinal transplant, so some T cells may come from the graft donor. The chain has TRBV7-8 and TRBJ2-7; 8 bases agree with TRBD2. Sequenced here: PBMCs, sampled nearly 31 days after intestinal transplant. The CDR3 loop reads CASSKMAGGGYEQYF. The CDR3 DNA reads as TGTGCCAGCAGCAAAATGGCGGGGGGAGGTTACGAGCAGTACTTC. Variable domain in full (rest from reference TRBV7-8 and TRBJ2-7): GAGVSQSPRYKVAKRGQDVALRCDPISGHVSLFWYQQALGQGPEFLTYFQNEAQLDKSGLPSDRFFAERPEGSVSTLKIQRTQQEDSAVYLCASSKMAGGGYEQYFGPGTRLTVT.